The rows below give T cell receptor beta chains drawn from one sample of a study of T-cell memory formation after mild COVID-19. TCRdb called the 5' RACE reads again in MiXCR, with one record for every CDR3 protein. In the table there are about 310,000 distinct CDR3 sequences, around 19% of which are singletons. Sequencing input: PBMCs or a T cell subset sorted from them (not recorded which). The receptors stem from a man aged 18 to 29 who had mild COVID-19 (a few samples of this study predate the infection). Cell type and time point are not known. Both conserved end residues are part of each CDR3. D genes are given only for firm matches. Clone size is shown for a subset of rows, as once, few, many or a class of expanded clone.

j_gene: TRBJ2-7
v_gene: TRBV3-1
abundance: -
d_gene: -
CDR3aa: CASSPASRNQQYF
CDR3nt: TGTGCCAGCAGCCCAGCCAGCAGGAATCAGCAGTACTTC

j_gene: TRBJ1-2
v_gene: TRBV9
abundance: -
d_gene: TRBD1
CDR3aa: CASRDRSRGYTF
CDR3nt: TGTGCCAGCAGGGACAGGTCCCGGGGCTACACCTTC

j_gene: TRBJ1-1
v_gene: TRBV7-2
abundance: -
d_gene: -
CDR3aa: CASSHAGIPNTEAFF
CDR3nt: TGTGCCAGCAGCCACGCCGGGATCCCGAACACTGAAGCTTTCTTT

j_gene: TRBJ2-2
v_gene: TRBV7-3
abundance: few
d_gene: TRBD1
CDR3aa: CASSPDRGTGELFF
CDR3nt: TGTGCCAGCAGCCCCGACAGGGGGACCGGGGAGCTGTTTTTT

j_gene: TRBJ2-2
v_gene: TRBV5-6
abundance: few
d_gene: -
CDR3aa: CASSELGRGNTGELFF
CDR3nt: TGTGCCAGCAGCGAGTTAGGGCGGGGGAACACCGGGGAGCTGTTTTTT

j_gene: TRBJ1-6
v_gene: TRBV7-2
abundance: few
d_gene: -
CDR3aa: CASSLGSADYNSPLHF
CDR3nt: TGTGCCAGCAGCTTAGGGTCGGCGGACTATAATTCACCCCTCCACTTT

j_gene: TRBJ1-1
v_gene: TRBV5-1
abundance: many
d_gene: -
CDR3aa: CASSQDSVNTEAFF
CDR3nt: TGCGCCAGCAGCCAAGACAGCGTGAACACTGAAGCTTTCTTT

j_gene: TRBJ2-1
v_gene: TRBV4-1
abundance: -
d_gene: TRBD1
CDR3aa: CASSRPGTGTNEQFF
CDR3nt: TGCGCCAGCAGCAGACCGGGGACAGGGACCAATGAGCAGTTCTTC

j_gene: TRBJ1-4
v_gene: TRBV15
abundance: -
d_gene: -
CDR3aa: CATSRDQEATNEKLFF
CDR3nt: TGTGCCACCAGCAGAGATCAAGAGGCAACTAATGAAAAACTGTTTTTT

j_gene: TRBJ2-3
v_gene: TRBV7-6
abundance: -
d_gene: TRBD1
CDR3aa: CASSGDRVSDTQYF
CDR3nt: TGTGCCAGCAGCGGCGACAGGGTTTCAGATACGCAGTATTTT

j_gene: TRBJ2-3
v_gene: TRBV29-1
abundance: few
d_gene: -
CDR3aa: CSVWGLPGGADTQYF
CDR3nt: TGCAGCGTTTGGGGACTCCCCGGGGGCGCAGATACGCAGTATTTT

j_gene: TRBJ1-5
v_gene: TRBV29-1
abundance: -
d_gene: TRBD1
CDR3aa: CSAQTGGGQPQHF
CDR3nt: TGCAGCGCCCAGACAGGGGGAGGTCAGCCCCAGCATTTT

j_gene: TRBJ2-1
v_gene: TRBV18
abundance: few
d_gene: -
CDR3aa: CASSGGLTSYNEQFF
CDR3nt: TGTGCCAGCTCCGGAGGACTAACCTCCTACAATGAGCAGTTCTTC

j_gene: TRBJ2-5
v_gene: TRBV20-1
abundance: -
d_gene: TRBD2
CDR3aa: CSARVRTSGAETQYF
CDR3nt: TGCAGTGCTAGAGTCCGGACTAGCGGGGCAGAGACCCAGTACTTC

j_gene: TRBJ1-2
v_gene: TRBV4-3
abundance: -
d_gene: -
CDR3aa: CASSQRDNYGYTF
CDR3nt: TGCGCCAGCAGCCAGAGGGACAATTATGGCTACACCTTC

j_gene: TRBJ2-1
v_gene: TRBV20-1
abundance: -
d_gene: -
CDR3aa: CSASEGLDEQFF
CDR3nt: TGCAGTGCTAGCGAGGGGCTCGATGAGCAGTTCTTC

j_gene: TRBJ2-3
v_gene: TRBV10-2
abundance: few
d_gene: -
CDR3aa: CASSVPLGTQYF
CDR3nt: TGCGCCAGCAGTGTGCCACTCGGTACGCAGTATTTT

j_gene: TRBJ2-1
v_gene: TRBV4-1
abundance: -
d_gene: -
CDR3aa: CASSHESDRFNEQFF
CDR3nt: TGCGCCAGCAGCCACGAGAGTGATCGGTTTAATGAGCAGTTCTTC

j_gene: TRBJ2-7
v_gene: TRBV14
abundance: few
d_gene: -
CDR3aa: CASSQFLSNRGYEQYF
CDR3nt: TGTGCCAGCAGCCAATTCCTCAGTAATAGGGGCTACGAGCAGTACTTC

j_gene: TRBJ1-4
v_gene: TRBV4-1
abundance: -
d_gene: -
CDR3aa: CASSQGQGTTNEKLFF
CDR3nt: TGCGCCAGCAGCCAAGGGCAGGGTACGACTAATGAAAAACTGTTTTTT

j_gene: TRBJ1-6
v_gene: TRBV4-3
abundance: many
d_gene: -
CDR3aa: CASSQEDYNSPLHF
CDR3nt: TGCGCCAGCAGCCAAGAGGACTATAATTCACCCCTCCACTTT

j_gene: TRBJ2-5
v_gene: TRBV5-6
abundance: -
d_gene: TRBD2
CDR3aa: CASSARELGGETQYF
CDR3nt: TGTGCCAGCAGCGCCAGGGAATTGGGGGGGGAGACCCAGTACTTC

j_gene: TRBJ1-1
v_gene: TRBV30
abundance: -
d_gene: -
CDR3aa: CAWTPLRGGVGNTEAFF
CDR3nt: TGTGCCTGGACCCCTTTGCGAGGAGGGGTTGGGAACACTGAAGCTTTCTTT

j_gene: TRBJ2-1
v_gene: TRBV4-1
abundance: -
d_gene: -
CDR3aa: CASSQAGGRGFNEQFF
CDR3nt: TGCGCCAGCAGCCAGGCCGGAGGCAGGGGATTCAATGAGCAGTTCTTC

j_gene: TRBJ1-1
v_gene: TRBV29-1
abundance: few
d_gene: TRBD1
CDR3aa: CSVNLRTGVTEAFF
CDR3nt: TGCAGCGTTAATCTGAGGACAGGCGTTACTGAAGCTTTCTTT

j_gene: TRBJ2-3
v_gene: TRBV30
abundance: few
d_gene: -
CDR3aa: CAWSGTGSTDTQYF
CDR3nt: TGTGCCTGGAGTGGAACAGGGAGCACAGATACGCAGTATTTT

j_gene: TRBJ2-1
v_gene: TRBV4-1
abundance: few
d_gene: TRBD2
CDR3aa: CASSLSGASSYNEQFF
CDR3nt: TGCGCCAGCAGCCTCAGCGGGGCCAGCTCCTACAATGAGCAGTTCTTC

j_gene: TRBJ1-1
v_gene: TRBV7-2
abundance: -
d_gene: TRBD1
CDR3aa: CASSAHRGNTEAFF
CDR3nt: TGTGCCAGCAGCGCCCACAGGGGGAACACTGAAGCTTTCTTT

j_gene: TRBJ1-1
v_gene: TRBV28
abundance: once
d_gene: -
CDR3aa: CASSPPLRTEAFF
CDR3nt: TGTGCCAGCAGTCCCCCCTTACGGACTGAAGCTTTCTTT

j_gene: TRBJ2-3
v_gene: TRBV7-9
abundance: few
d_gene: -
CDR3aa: CASSNTYTQYF
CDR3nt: TGTGCCAGCAGCAACACCTATACGCAGTATTTT

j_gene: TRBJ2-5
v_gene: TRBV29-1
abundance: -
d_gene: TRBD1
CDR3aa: CSVEAPDRGQETQYF
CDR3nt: TGCAGCGTTGAAGCGCCCGACAGGGGCCAAGAGACCCAGTACTTC

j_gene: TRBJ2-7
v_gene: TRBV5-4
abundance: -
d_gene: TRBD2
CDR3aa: CASSSNSGLSYEQYF
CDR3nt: TGTGCCAGCAGCTCGAATAGCGGGCTCTCCTACGAGCAGTACTTC

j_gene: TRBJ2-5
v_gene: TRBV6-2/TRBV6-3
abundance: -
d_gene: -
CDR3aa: CASSYSGVSPVETQYF
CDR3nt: TGTGCCAGCAGTTACTCCGGGGTCAGCCCAGTCGAGACCCAGTACTTC

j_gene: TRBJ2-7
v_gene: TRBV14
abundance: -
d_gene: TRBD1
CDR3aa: CASSQDVGSRGTGVHEQYF
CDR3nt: TGTGCCAGCAGCCAAGACGTCGGATCAAGGGGGACAGGGGTCCACGAGCAGTACTTC

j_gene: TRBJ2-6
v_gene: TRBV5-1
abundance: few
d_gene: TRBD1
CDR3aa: CASRYRDRGFSGANVLTF
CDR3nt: TGCGCCAGCAGGTACCGGGACAGGGGGTTTTCTGGGGCCAACGTCCTGACTTTC

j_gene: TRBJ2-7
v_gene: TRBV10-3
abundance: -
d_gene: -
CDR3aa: CAISEGHRISYEQYF
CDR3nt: TGTGCCATCAGTGAGGGGCACCGGATTTCTTACGAGCAGTACTTC

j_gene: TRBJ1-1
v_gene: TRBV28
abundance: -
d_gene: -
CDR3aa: CASSPGTLNTEAFF
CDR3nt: TGTGCCAGCAGTCCCGGGACACTGAACACTGAAGCTTTCTTT

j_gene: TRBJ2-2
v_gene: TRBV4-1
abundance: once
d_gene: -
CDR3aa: CASSQVPGATGELFF
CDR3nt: TGCGCCAGCAGCCAAGTTCCAGGGGCGACCGGGGAGCTGTTTTTT

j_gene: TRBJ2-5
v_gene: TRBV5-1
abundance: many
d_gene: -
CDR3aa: CASSLQGNQETQYF
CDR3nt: TGCGCCAGCAGCCTTCAGGGTAATCAAGAGACCCAGTACTTC

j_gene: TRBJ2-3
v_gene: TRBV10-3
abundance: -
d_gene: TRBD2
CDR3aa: CAIRSTSGGTYTQYF
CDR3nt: TGTGCCATCAGATCGACTAGCGGGGGGACCTATACGCAGTATTTT

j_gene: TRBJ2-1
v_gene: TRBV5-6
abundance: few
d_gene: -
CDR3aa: CASSLLQGHNEQFF
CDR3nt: TGTGCCAGCAGCTTGCTACAGGGTCACAATGAGCAGTTCTTC

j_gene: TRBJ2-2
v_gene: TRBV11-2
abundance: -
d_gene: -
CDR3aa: CASSLITFTGELFF
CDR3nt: TGTGCCAGCAGCTTAATCACGTTCACCGGGGAGCTGTTTTTT

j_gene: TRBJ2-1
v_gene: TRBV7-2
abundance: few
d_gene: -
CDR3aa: CASSFIQGTEQFF
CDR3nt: TGTGCCAGCAGCTTTATACAGGGTACTGAGCAGTTCTTC

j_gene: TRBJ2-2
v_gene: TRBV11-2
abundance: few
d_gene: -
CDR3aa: CASSLGTFVATGELFF
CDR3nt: TGTGCCAGCAGCCTAGGGACTTTTGTCGCGACCGGGGAGCTGTTTTTT

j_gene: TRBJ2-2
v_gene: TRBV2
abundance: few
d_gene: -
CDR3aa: CASRFGGPNTGELFF
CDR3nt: TGTGCCAGCAGATTCGGGGGGCCGAACACCGGGGAGCTGTTTTTT

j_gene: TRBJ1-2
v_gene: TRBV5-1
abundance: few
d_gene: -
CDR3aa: CASSLDLDYGYTF
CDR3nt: TGCGCCAGCAGCTTGGACCTGGACTATGGCTACACCTTC

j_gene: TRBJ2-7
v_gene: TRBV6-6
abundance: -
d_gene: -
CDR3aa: CASSYSRDRTREQYF
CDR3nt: TGTGCCAGCAGTTACTCGAGAGACAGAACGAGGGAGCAGTACTTC

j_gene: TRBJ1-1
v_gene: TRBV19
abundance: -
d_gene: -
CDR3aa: CASSISPGLTNTEAFF
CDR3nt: TGTGCCAGTAGTATTTCTCCGGGACTCACGAACACTGAAGCTTTCTTT

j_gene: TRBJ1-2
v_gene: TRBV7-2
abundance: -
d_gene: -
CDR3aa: CASSLQGSNYGYTF
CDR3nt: TGTGCCAGCAGCTTACAGGGGTCTAACTATGGCTACACCTTC

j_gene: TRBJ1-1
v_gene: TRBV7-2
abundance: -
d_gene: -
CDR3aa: CASSPSTNTEAFF
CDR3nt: TGTGCCAGCAGCCCCTCGACGAACACTGAAGCTTTCTTT

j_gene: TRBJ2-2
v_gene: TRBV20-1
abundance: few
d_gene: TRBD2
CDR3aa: CSARAGGYTGELFF
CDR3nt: TGCAGTGCTAGAGCGGGGGGGTACACCGGGGAGCTGTTTTTT

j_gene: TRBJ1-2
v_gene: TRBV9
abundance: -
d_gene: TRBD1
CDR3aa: CASSVEGQTSNYGYTF
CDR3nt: TGTGCCAGCAGCGTAGAGGGACAGACCTCTAACTATGGCTACACCTTC

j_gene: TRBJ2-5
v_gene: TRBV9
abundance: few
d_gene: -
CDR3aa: CASSVAPTGTQYF
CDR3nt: TGTGCCAGCAGCGTAGCCCCAACGGGGACCCAGTACTTC

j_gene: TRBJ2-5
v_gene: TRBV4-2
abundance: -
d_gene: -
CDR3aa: CASSQDWGDRETQYF
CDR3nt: TGTGCCAGCAGCCAAGATTGGGGGGATCGGGAGACCCAGTACTTC

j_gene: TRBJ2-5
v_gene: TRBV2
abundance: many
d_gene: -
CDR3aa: CASSGEETQYF
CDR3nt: TGCGCCAGCAGCGGCGAAGAGACCCAGTACTTC

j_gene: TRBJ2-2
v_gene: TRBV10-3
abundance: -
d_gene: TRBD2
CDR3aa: CAISEGAGDTGELFF
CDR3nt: TGTGCCATCAGTGAAGGAGCGGGGGACACCGGGGAGCTGTTTTTT

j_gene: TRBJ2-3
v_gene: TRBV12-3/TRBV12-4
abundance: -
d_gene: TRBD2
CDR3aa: CASSLMLAGGSTQYF
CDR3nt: TGTGCCAGCAGTTTGATGCTAGCGGGGGGGAGTACGCAGTATTTT

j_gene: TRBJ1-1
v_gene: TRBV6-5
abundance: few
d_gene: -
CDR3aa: CASSFLRNTEAFF
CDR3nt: TGTGCCAGCAGTTTTCTAAGGAACACTGAAGCTTTCTTT

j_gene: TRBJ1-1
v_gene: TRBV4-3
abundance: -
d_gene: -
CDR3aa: CASSPGDPTANTEAFF
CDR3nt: TGCGCCAGCAGCCCCGGGGACCCCACTGCGAACACTGAAGCTTTCTTT

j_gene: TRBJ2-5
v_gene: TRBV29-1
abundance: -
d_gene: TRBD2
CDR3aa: CSVLMFGTNEQETQYF
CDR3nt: TGCAGCGTCCTGATGTTTGGGACTAACGAACAAGAGACCCAGTACTTC